The 8 T cell receptor beta chains in this list originate from one sample, sequenced in a study of vaccination and CD4 T cells after COVID-19. What these receptors recognize is not known. Sample treatment: approximately 9-day PBMC culture with coronavirus spike peptide pools or control peptides (ViraFEST assay). Oncomine TCR Beta short-read sequencing was applied to DNA from cultured CD4+ T cells. TCRdb fed the PCR reads into MiXCR, producing one record per CDR3 protein. The sample records several thousand distinct CDR3 sequences, roughly 17% being singletons. The source material was CD4+ T cells from blood, cultured in vitro. The receptors were sampled from a human donor who had recovered from COVID-19.

This clonotype was recorded a few times. V usage is TRBV7-6 and J usage is TRBJ2-1; TRBD2 aligns across 11 bases. With V trimmed by 6 bases and J by 7 bases, 8 bases remained unmatched. Germline CDR1 reads SGHVS; CDR2 reads FNYEAQ. This CDR3 spans 15 amino acids. This chain's CDR3 is CASSRIAGGPNEQFF. CDR3 DNA: TGTGCCAGCAGTCGTATAGCGGGGGGGCCAAATGAGCAGTTCTTC.

By frequency in the sample, this clonotype is medium-sized. DNA of the CDR3: TGTGCCAGCAGCCCAGAAGGGGGAAACACTGAAGCTTTCTTT. It specifies CASSPEGGNTEAFF. The V gene is TRBV6-4, the J gene TRBJ1-1, with D possibly TRBD1 on 6 matching bases. The CDR3 has 14 residues. Deletions cut 6 bases from V and 2 bases from J, with 13 bases between. CDR1 MRHNA and CDR2 SNTAGT come from the germline V gene.

By its share, this clonotype is medium-sized. The chain couples TRBV10-3 to TRBJ1-6; no definite D call. V lost 2 bases, J lost 10 bases, and 9 bases lay in between. The germline CDR1 and CDR2 sequences are ENHRY and SYGVKD. There are 13 residues in the CDR3. CDR3 protein: CAISETARSPLHF. The CDR3 nucleotides are TGTGCCATCAGTGAGACGGCTAGATCACCCCTCCACTTT.

Details on this clonotype: Mismatch with germline at one junction end may stem from a read error. V usage is TRBV20-1 and J usage is TRBJ2-3; 9 nucleotides align to TRBD2. The CDR3 totals 15 residues. Germline loops: CDR1 DFQATT, CDR2 SNEGSKA (reference sequence). DNA for the CDR3: TGCAGTGCTCCCCCCATAGCGGGGGACACAAATACGCAGTATTTT. This codes for CSAPPIAGDTNTQYF.

The genes are TRBV12-3 or TRBV12-4 and TRBJ2-3; the match to TRBD1 covers 10 bases. There are 14 residues in the CDR3. Unmatched junction bases numbered 6, after V lost 8 bases and J lost 4 bases. DNA of the CDR3: TGTGCCAGCCGGGACAGGGGTCGAGCAGATACGCAGTATTTT. Protein: CASRDRGRADTQYF.

This clonotype was seen only a few times. This sequence joins TRBV5-1 and TRBJ1-6; D gene unclear. The ends were cut back, 0 bases at V and 7 bases at J, with 11 bases in the middle. The CDR3 loop spans 15 amino acids. From germline, CDR1 is SGHRS and CDR2 YFSETQ. CDR3 nucleotides: TGCGCCAGCAGCTTGGGAGGCAGGCGAAATTCACCCCTCCACTTT. As protein: CASSLGGRRNSPLHF.

The J gene is TRBJ1-2, the V gene TRBV6-1; maybe TRBD1 (5 bases). The germline V and J ends were trimmed by 3 bases and 13 bases, with 18 bases remaining between them. Per the germline V gene, CDR1 is MNHNS and CDR2 is SASEGT. This CDR3 contains 13 residues. The CDR3 region is CASSEGVGTLRTF. In DNA, the CDR3 is TGTGCCAGCAGTGAGGGGGTAGGGACCCTCCGCACCTTC.

This clonotype was detected only a few times. This chain's CDR3 is CASSISGTPTDTQYF. Written as DNA, the CDR3 is TGTGCCAGTAGTATATCGGGGACCCCCACAGATACGCAGTATTTT. The rearrangement links TRBV19 to TRBJ2-3; D could derive from TRBD1 or TRBD2 (5 bases each). This CDR3 is built from 15 residues. Germline lookup yields CDR1 LNHDA and CDR2 SQIVND (reference sequence). With 2 bases removed from V and 2 bases from J, the gap between germline ends came to 11 bases.